These 26 T cell receptor beta chains share one sample of origin, sequenced in a study of OX40 agonist ivuxolimab in advanced cancers. The table came from immunoSEQ multiplex PCR; TCRdb's copy has only in-frame clones and leaves some out. The sample contains over 40,000 clones, around 90% of which appear only once. The material sequenced was CD4+ or CD8+ T cells sorted from blood, taken in a trial of the OX40 agonist ivuxolimab. The receptors stem from an adult with an advanced solid tumor such as melanoma, head and neck, liver or kidney cancer.

This chain uses TRBV7-3 with TRBJ2-5; tentative D call: TRBD2 (6 bases). V was shortened by 0 bases and J by 5 bases, with 13 bases between the two germline ends. The CDR3 sequence is 15 residues long. The germline V gene encodes CDR1 SGHTA and CDR2 FQGTGA. The CDR3: CASSLTFGRPETQYF. In DNA form, the CDR3 reads TGTGCCAGCAGCTTAACCTTTGGGAGGCCGGAGACCCAGTACTTC.

The genes are TRBV6-5 and TRBJ1-5; 8 positions match TRBD1. The length of the CDR3 is 15 residues. Trimming removed 5 bases from V and 4 bases from J; junction bases left unmatched: 7. Germline V lookup: CDR1 MNHEY, CDR2 SVGAGI. In DNA form, the CDR3 reads TGTGCCAGCAGTCCCCGGGACAGGCCTAATCAGCCCCAGCATTTT. Its protein product is CASSPRDRPNQPQHF.

The V call is TRBV27, the J call TRBJ1-1; the D gene is possibly TRBD1 (6 bases). Germline V lookup: CDR1 MNHEY, CDR2 SMNVEV (reference sequence). CDR3 length: 16 amino acids. The V end was cut by 5 bases, the J end by 4 bases, with 20 bases between. Here the CDR3 DNA reads TGTGCCAGCAGTCTGGTTGGGGGGGCGTTGGGCACTGAAGCTTTCTTT. Translation gives CASSLVGGALGTEAFF.

This clone was seen a handful of times. This chain joins TRBV2 and TRBJ1-5; D is possibly TRBD1 (5 bases). The V and J ends lost 6 bases and 6 bases respectively, with 9 bases between them. The germline gives CDR1 SNHLY, CDR2 FYNNEI. The CDR3 runs 12 residues. The CDR3, as DNA: TGTGCCAGCAGGGGGGAGGGTCAGCCCCAGCATTTT. Translated, it gives CASRGEGQPQHF.

This sequence joins TRBV27 and TRBJ2-5; 7 bases are shared with TRBD1. This CDR3 spans 15 amino acids. CDR1 MNHEY and CDR2 SMNVEV come from the germline V gene (reference sequence). Trimming cost V 2 bases and J 5 bases; bases outside gene matches: 8. The CDR3 sequence: CASSLEGAQRETQYF. CDR3 DNA: TGTGCCAGCAGTTTAGAGGGGGCGCAGCGGGAGACCCAGTACTTC.

The V gene is TRBV12-5, the J gene TRBJ2-1; D uncertain. Germline CDR1 LGHNT, CDR2 FRNRAP. The CDR3 consists of 19 residues. Trimming stripped 4 bases from V and 0 bases from J, with 22 bases between. The CDR3 sequence: CASGSSSVPVLSSYNEQFF. CDR3 DNA: TGTGCTAGTGGTTCGTCCAGCGTACCAGTCCTGAGCTCCTACAATGAGCAGTTCTTC.

The chain carries TRBV7-2 and TRBJ1-2; D possibly corresponds to TRBD1 (5 bases). The germline V and J ends were trimmed by 1 base and 1 base, with 13 bases remaining between them. Per germline, CDR1 SGHTA and CDR2 FQGNSA. The CDR3 spans 16 residues. CDR3 sequence reads: CASSLGGTASNYGYTF. DNA for the CDR3: TGTGCCAGCAGCTTAGGTGGGACCGCCAGTAACTATGGCTACACCTTC.

This clone was seen a single time. The V call is TRBV28, the J call TRBJ1-3; no definite D call. Trimming left V 6 bases short and J 2 bases short, with 8 bases between. Germline CDR1 and CDR2: MDHEN and SYDVKM. The CDR3 length is 13 residues. In DNA form, the CDR3 reads TGTGCCAGCAGACAAACAGCTGGAAACACCATATATTTT. Protein sequence: CASRQTAGNTIYF.

This chain connects TRBV4-1 to TRBJ1-5; D gene uncertain. Germline CDR1 MGHRA, CDR2 YSYEKL. CDR3 length: 15 amino acids. Trimming left V 0 bases short and J 5 bases short, with 11 bases between. DNA for the CDR3: TGCGCCAGCAGCCAAGATGGGAGGCCTTATCAGCCCCAGCATTTT. The encoded protein is CASSQDGRPYQPQHF.

V gene TRBV30 combines with J gene TRBJ1-1, with D tentatively TRBD1 (5 bases). CDR3 length: 13 residues. Germline V gives CDR1 GTSNPN, CDR2 SVGIG (reference sequence). Trimming took off 2 bases at V and 7 bases at J, with 14 bases between the two ends. The CDR3 region has the DNA TGTGCCTGGAGTCGCCCCCCGGGGGTTGAAGCTTTCTTT. Protein product: CAWSRPPGVEAFF.

Turning to this clone: This CDR3 is also generated by other DNA sequences in the sample. The genes are TRBV18 and TRBJ1-1; no clear D. This CDR3 is 12 amino acids long. Germline V gives CDR1 KGHSH, CDR2 LQKENI. With 1 base removed from V and 0 bases from J, the gap between germline ends came to 0 bases. The CDR3 region has the DNA TGTGCCAGCTCACCACTGAACACTGAAGCTTTCTTT. Translation: CASSPLNTEAFF.

The rearrangement links TRBV27 to TRBJ1-2; D is undetermined. Germline V CDR1 and CDR2: MNHEY, SMNVEV (reference sequence). V was shortened by 2 bases and J by 7 bases, with 14 bases between the two germline ends. There are 14 residues in the CDR3. CDR3 in amino acids: CASSLPRTGSGYTF. DNA of the CDR3: TGTGCCAGCAGTTTACCTAGGACTGGGAGTGGCTACACCTTC.

This rearrangement joins TRBV28 to TRBJ1-5, with a weak D call TRBD1 (5 bases). The CDR3 sequence is 15 residues long. Germline V gene sequence: CDR1 MDHEN, CDR2 SYDVKM. The V end lost 3 bases, the J end lost 3 bases, and 12 bases lay between the germline ends. The CDR3 sequence is CASSLGGGSNQPQHF. The CDR3 nucleotides read TGTGCCAGCAGTTTGGGGGGGGGTTCCAATCAGCCCCAGCATTTT.

The chain couples TRBV9 to TRBJ1-3; D may be TRBD1 (6 bases). CDR1 and CDR2 from the germline V gene are SGDLS and YYNGEE. The V end lost 5 bases, the J end lost 0 bases, and 12 bases lay between the germline ends. CDR3 length equals 15 residues. In nucleotides, the CDR3 is TGTGCCAGCAGTCCAGGGGACAACTCTGGAAACACCATATATTTT. It yields the protein CASSPGDNSGNTIYF.

The chain joins TRBV6-6 to TRBJ1-1; D unresolved. Germline V gene data show CDR1 as MNHNY and CDR2 as SVGAGI (reference sequence). This CDR3 has 12 residues. Trimming took 1 base from V and 12 from J, leaving 12 bases between them. The CDR3 spells CASSYLGGSTFF. The CDR3 bases are TGTGCCAGCAGTTACTTAGGAGGATCGACTTTCTTT.

In nucleotides, the CDR3 is TGCAGCGTTGCTGACACTAACTATGGCTACACCTTC. Protein product: CSVADTNYGYTF. The chain joins TRBV29-1 to TRBJ1-2; no firm D call. The CDR3 consists of 12 residues. CDR1 and CDR2 (germline): SQVTM, ANQGSEA. V was clipped by 4 bases and J by 0 bases, with 6 bases between them.

This chain links TRBV11-2 with TRBJ2-5; D is ambiguous. Germline lookup yields CDR1 SGHAT and CDR2 FQNNGV. The CDR3 has 14 residues. V was cut by 0 bases and J by 7 bases, with 12 bases left in between. CDR3 residues: CASSLDMGWGTQYF. CDR3 in DNA: TGTGCCAGCAGCTTAGACATGGGGTGGGGGACCCAGTACTTC.

The chain combines TRBV7-2 with TRBJ2-3; D unclear. The length of the CDR3 is 13 residues. Trimming pared 2 bases from V and 2 bases from J, leaving 5 bases between. Germline CDR1 is SGHTA and CDR2 is FQGNSA. In DNA, the CDR3 is TGTGCCAGCAGCTTAAGCATCACAGATACGCAGTATTTT. Protein sequence: CASSLSITDTQYF.

The chain carries TRBV7-8 and TRBJ1-5; D unresolved. V lost 5 bases and J 0 bases, leaving 14 bases between the germline ends. The CDR3 contains 16 residues. The germline V gene encodes CDR1 SGHVS and CDR2 FQNEAQ. The DNA for the CDR3 is TGTGCCAGCAGCCCCACGAAGCTTTATAGCAATCAGCCCCAGCATTTT. Amino acids: CASSPTKLYSNQPQHF.

The chain carries TRBV7-2 and TRBJ1-4; the match to TRBD1 covers 7 bases. Germline V lookup: CDR1 SGHTA, CDR2 FQGNSA. The CDR3 runs 16 residues. Germline trimming cut 6 bases from V and 7 bases from J; bases unmatched to any gene: 14. Written as DNA, the CDR3 is TGTGCCAGCAGTGGGAGCCTCCTTTCAGGGGGTGAAAAACTGTTTTTT. Amino acid sequence: CASSGSLLSGGEKLFF.

The genes are TRBV5-1 and TRBJ2-7, with 10 bases fitting TRBD1. Germline V gene data show CDR1 as SGHRS and CDR2 as YFSETQ. Trimming cost V 1 base and J 2 bases; bases outside gene matches: 3. The CDR3 is 15 amino acids. The CDR3 DNA follows: TGCGCCAGCAGCTTGACCGGACAGGGGGCCTACGAGCAGTACTTC. It is translated as CASSLTGQGAYEQYF.

The V and J genes are TRBV6-5 and TRBJ1-1, with D maybe TRBD1 (6 bases). The V and J ends lost 6 bases and 4 bases respectively, with 18 bases between them. Germline loops: CDR1 MNHEY, CDR2 SVGAGI. This CDR3 contains 15 residues. The CDR3 sequence: CASSHRQGWRTEAFF. The CDR3 DNA reads TGTGCCAGCAGCCATAGGCAGGGGTGGCGCACTGAAGCTTTCTTT.

The rearrangement joins TRBV11-2 to TRBJ1-5; 10 bases line up with TRBD1. CDR3 size: 16 residues. In germline, CDR1 is SGHAT, CDR2 FQNNGV. V was pared by 5 bases and J by 2 bases, with 6 bases of the junction left unmatched. The CDR3 nucleotides read TGTGCCAGCAGCACCTCCGACAGGGGGCGCAATCAGCCCCAGCATTTT. It specifies CASSTSDRGRNQPQHF.

This rearrangement joins TRBV28 to TRBJ2-7, with D unresolved. The germline V gene encodes CDR1 MDHEN and CDR2 SYDVKM. The ends were cut back, 3 bases at V and 5 bases at J, with 11 bases in the middle. The CDR3 covers 13 residues. CDR3 sequence: CASSFLVGHEQYF. The DNA of the CDR3 is TGTGCCAGCAGTTTTTTAGTTGGCCACGAGCAGTACTTC.

The CDR3 DNA is TGCGCCAGCAGCGCGGGACAGACCTACAATGAGCAGTTCTTC. It is translated as CASSAGQTYNEQFF. This sequence joins TRBV5-1 and TRBJ2-1; possibly TRBD1 for D (7 bases). CDR1 is SGHRS, CDR2 YFSETQ, per germline. This CDR3 has 14 residues. Trimming removed 4 bases from V and 2 bases from J, with 10 bases in between.

This clone was picked up one time. Here the CDR3 DNA reads TGTGCCAGCAGCTTAGTTTGGGGGCAAGAGACCCAGTACTTC. Protein: CASSLVWGQETQYF. This chain links TRBV7-9 with TRBJ2-5; either TRBD1 or TRBD2 may supply D (5 bases each). The CDR3 has 14 amino acids. V dropped 1 base and J dropped 2 bases, with 8 bases sitting between them. From germline, CDR1 is SEHNR and CDR2 FQNEAQ (reference sequence). Based on the CDR3 plus reference TRBV7-9 and TRBJ2-5, the full variable domain is DTGVSQNPRHKITKRGQNVTFRCDPISEHNRLYWYRQTLGQGPEFLTYFQNEAQLEKSRLLSDRFSAERPKGSFSTLEIQRTEQGDSAMYLCASSLVWGQETQYFGPGTRLLVL.